This T cell receptor beta chain comes out of a study of graft-versus-host responses after intestinal transplantation. Looked up from germline, CDR1 is SGHNT and CDR2 is YYREEE (reference sequence). The CDR3 consists of 15 residues. The V gene lost 2 bases and the J gene lost 0 bases, with 9 bases spanning the gap. This clone was observed once. No antigen is known for it. The repertoire was sequenced with immunoSEQ multiplex PCR; TCRdb's copy has only in-frame clones and lacks some. This sample has about 100,000 clones, with roughly 90% found just once. The gene calls are TRBV5-4 and TRBJ2-1; no definite D call. This sample comprised unstimulated CD4+ T cells sorted from spleen or lymph node cells, obtained before transplant. This TCR came from a human donor who was the organ donor for an intestinal transplant. CDR3 sequence reads: CASSFLGGSYNEQFF. CDR3 DNA sequence: TGTGCCAGCAGCTTTCTTGGCGGCTCCTACAATGAGCAGTTCTTC.